The 20 T cell receptor beta chains presented below share a single source sample, sequenced in a study of blood T cell repertoires in COVID-19. Sequenced by immunoSEQ multiplex PCR; TCRdb stores in-frame clones only, minus some. The sample contains about 200,000 clones, 90% to 95% of which appear only once. Input material: peripheral blood. The source of these receptors is a man aged 55-75 years with COVID-19, enrolled during active disease.

The rearrangement uses TRBV5-4 and TRBJ1-6, with D hard to call. Germline-derived CDR1 and CDR2 are SGHNT and YYREEE (reference sequence). The CDR3 sequence is 13 residues long. Deletions cut 5 bases from V and 9 bases from J, with 12 bases between. CDR3 DNA sequence: TGTGCCAGCAGGGATGGAGACCTTTCACCCCTCCACTTT. It codes for CASRDGDLSPLHF.

The chain combines TRBV19 with TRBJ2-1; D is perhaps TRBD2 (6 bases). Trimming took off 3 bases at V and 0 bases at J, with 9 bases between the two ends. The CDR3 spans 15 residues. In germline, CDR1 is LNHDA, CDR2 SQIVND (reference sequence). In DNA form, the CDR3 reads TGTGCCAGTAGTATTCGGGAGAGCTCCTACAATGAGCAGTTCTTC. Its translation: CASSIRESSYNEQFF.

The rearrangement links TRBV5-1 to TRBJ1-6, with 8 nucleotides matching TRBD1. The germline CDR1 and CDR2 sequences are SGHRS and YFSETQ. V dropped 5 bases and J dropped 7; count of bases not matched to a gene: 5. This CDR3 is built from 14 residues. The CDR3 is CASRLTGVNSPLHF. CDR3 DNA: TGCGCCAGCAGGCTGACAGGGGTCAATTCACCCCTCCACTTT.

This rearrangement joins TRBV28 to TRBJ2-7, with TRBD1 matching over 7 bases. The CDR3 is made up of 12 amino acids. In germline, CDR1 is MDHEN, CDR2 SYDVKM. The trim removed 7 bases at V and 0 bases at J, leaving 0 bases unmatched. The CDR3 DNA follows: TGTGCCAGCAACAGGGGCTCCTACGAGCAGTACTTC. Protein: CASNRGSYEQYF.

This rearrangement joins TRBV19 to TRBJ2-4; 7 bases map to TRBD1. The length of the CDR3 is 16 residues. In germline, CDR1 is LNHDA, CDR2 SQIVND (reference sequence). The V segment lost 3 bases and the J segment 0 bases; nucleotides outside the gene matches: 5. The CDR3 protein is CASSISGTVAKNIQYF. The CDR3 nucleotides are TGTGCCAGTAGTATCTCCGGGACAGTAGCCAAAAACATTCAGTACTTC.

The gene calls are TRBV30 and TRBJ2-2; maybe TRBD1 (6 bases). The CDR3 is made up of 15 amino acids. Trimming shortened V by 1 base and J by 3 bases, and 12 bases separated the two germline ends. The germline V gene has CDR1 GTSNPN and CDR2 SVGIG (reference sequence). CDR3 sequence (DNA): TGTGCCTGGAGTGACAACAGGGCCGACACCGGGGAGCTGTTTTTT. This gives the protein CAWSDNRADTGELFF.

The gene calls are TRBV27 and TRBJ2-1; 7 bases fit TRBD2. J was trimmed by 1 base and V by 6 bases; bases with no gene match: 9. The CDR3 runs 16 residues. Germline V gene sequence: CDR1 MNHEY, CDR2 SMNVEV (reference sequence). Here the CDR3 reads CASRLRGGYSYNEQFF. CDR3 sequence (DNA): TGTGCCAGCAGACTACGCGGGGGTTATTCCTACAATGAGCAGTTCTTC.

The chain is built from TRBV25-1 and TRBJ1-3; 7 positions agree with TRBD1. The length of the CDR3 is 14 residues. Germline V gives CDR1 MGHDK, CDR2 SYGVNS. Trimming removed 6 bases from V and 8 bases from J; junction bases left unmatched: 10. The CDR3, as DNA: TGTGCCAGCAGGCCGACAGGGATTAAAGACACCATATATTTT. Its translation: CASRPTGIKDTIYF.

This clone has a single count. The J gene is TRBJ2-1, the V gene TRBV11-1; no clear D. Per the germline V gene, CDR1 is SGHAT and CDR2 is FQDESV (reference sequence). The CDR3 consists of 13 residues. V was clipped by 3 bases and J by 11 bases, with 14 bases between them. The CDR3 loop reads CASSFSAAFQQFF. The DNA of the CDR3 is TGTGCCAGCAGCTTTTCCGCGGCCTTCCAGCAGTTCTTC.

The rearrangement joins TRBV20-1 to TRBJ2-3; maybe TRBD2 (5 bases). Germline CDR1 DFQATT, CDR2 SNEGSKA (reference sequence). V lost 3 bases and J 3 bases, leaving 19 bases between the germline ends. The CDR3 runs to 16 residues. The CDR3 is CSASILLAPVTDTQYF. CDR3 DNA sequence: TGCAGTGCTAGTATACTCCTAGCCCCGGTAACAGATACGCAGTATTTT.

The chain uses TRBV30 and TRBJ2-5; maybe TRBD1 (6 bases). The ends were cut back, 2 bases at V and 4 bases at J, with 17 bases in the middle. Germline CDR1 GTSNPN, CDR2 SVGIG (reference sequence). The CDR3 length is 15 residues. DNA of the CDR3: TGTGCCTGGAGTTTCACAGGGTTTGGGGGAGAGACCCAGTACTTC. Its translation is CAWSFTGFGGETQYF.

V is TRBV6-5 and J is TRBJ1-2; 9 bases fit TRBD1. This CDR3 is built from 15 residues. Germline V CDR1 and CDR2: MNHEY, SVGAGI. V was pared by 4 bases and J by 8 bases, with 11 bases of the junction left unmatched. CDR3 sequence: CASSSGQGGTGGYTF. CDR3 nucleotide sequence: TGTGCCAGCAGTTCGGGACAGGGTGGGACTGGGGGCTACACCTTC.

The rearrangement joins TRBV5-1 to TRBJ2-7, with TRBD2 as a possible D gene (6 bases). Trimming took 3 bases from V and 4 from J, leaving 20 bases between them. The CDR3 totals 16 residues. In germline, CDR1 is SGHRS, CDR2 YFSETQ. The CDR3 region is CASSSSERARGYEQYF. CDR3 in DNA: TGCGCCAGCAGCTCCAGTGAGCGGGCGAGGGGTTACGAGCAGTACTTC.

The chain uses TRBV19 and TRBJ1-5, with 8 bases matching TRBD1. This CDR3 region has 14 residues. The germline V gene has CDR1 LNHDA and CDR2 SQIVND (reference sequence). J lost 5 bases, V lost 5 bases, and 5 bases had no gene match. CDR3 loop: CASSPQGGDQPQHF. CDR3 nucleotides: TGTGCCAGTAGTCCACAGGGGGGGGATCAGCCCCAGCATTTT.

This rearrangement joins TRBV7-9 to TRBJ2-2; 8 nucleotides agree with TRBD1. After removal of 8 bases from V and 5 bases from J, the junction contained 7 bases not matched to a gene. CDR1 and CDR2 (germline): SEHNR, FQNEAQ (reference sequence). CDR3 length equals 14 residues. This CDR3 reads CASDQGAGTGELFF. The CDR3 coding sequence is TGTGCCAGCGACCAGGGGGCTGGGACCGGGGAGCTGTTTTTT.

This chain links TRBV18 with TRBJ2-7; a possible D gene is TRBD2 (6 bases). Germline V gene lookup returns CDR1 KGHSH and CDR2 LQKENI. Trimming stripped 0 bases from V and 5 bases from J, with 14 bases between. This CDR3 contains 15 residues. CDR3 sequence: CASSPPRRESDEQYF. The DNA of the CDR3 is TGTGCCAGCTCACCACCGAGACGGGAGTCGGACGAGCAGTACTTC.

The rearrangement links TRBV28 to TRBJ1-2; D may be TRBD1 (6 bases). The CDR3 is 13 residues long. The V end was cut by 7 bases, the J end by 8 bases, with 17 bases between. Germline loops: CDR1 MDHEN, CDR2 SYDVKM. CDR3 nucleotide sequence: TGTGCCAGCACCTGGGGGGGGCCAAAGGGCTACACCTTC. Translation gives CASTWGGPKGYTF.

The V gene is TRBV7-2, the J gene TRBJ1-2; TRBD1 aligns across 10 bases. Germline V gene data show CDR1 as SGHTA and CDR2 as FQGNSA. This CDR3 has 13 residues. The V and J ends lost 4 bases and 8 bases, in that order; junction bases with no gene match: 4. DNA of the CDR3: TGTGCCAGCAGCTGGGACAGGGGAAGCGGCTACACCTTC. It yields the protein CASSWDRGSGYTF.

The chain recombines TRBV16 with TRBJ2-1; 8 nucleotides line up with TRBD1. The trim removed 7 bases at V and 4 bases at J, leaving 9 bases unmatched. The germline V gene encodes CDR1 KGHSY and CDR2 FQNENV. This CDR3 is 15 amino acids long. The CDR3: CASNSRTGRYNEQFF. The CDR3, as DNA: TGTGCCAGCAACTCGAGGACAGGGAGGTACAATGAGCAGTTCTTC.

This clone has more than one count but fewer than ten. The gene calls are TRBV9 and TRBJ2-7; 12 positions match TRBD2. Trimming at V came to 4 bases and at J to 3 bases, leaving 8 bases not matched to a gene. This CDR3 has 16 residues. Looked up from germline, CDR1 is SGDLS and CDR2 is YYNGEE. The CDR3 reads CASSPRTSGTVYEQYF. CDR3 nucleotides: TGTGCCAGCAGCCCCAGGACTAGCGGGACTGTCTACGAGCAGTACTTC.